This TCR beta chain was captured by sequencing in a study of glioma-infiltrating T cells. Amplification of TCR alpha and beta CDR3 regions from RNA used iRepertoire nested multiplex PCR. TCRdb independently ran MiXCR on the multiplex PCR reads; one entry per CDR3 protein. The data show about 210,000 distinct CDR3 sequences, 32% seen once. The table lists this clonotype with a few counts. The germline gives CDR1 SGHRS, CDR2 YFSETQ. The CDR3 extends over 15 amino acids. Trimming shortened V by 4 bases and J by 2 bases, and 13 bases separated the two germline ends. The V and J genes are TRBV5-1 and TRBJ1-5, with D maybe TRBD1 (5 bases). This receptor was obtained from a human donor with low-grade glioma or glioblastoma, undergoing nonglioma brain surgery, or in good health (not recorded which). The specimen was glioma tissue, nonneoplastic brain tissue, or PBMCs (not recorded which). The DNA of the CDR3 is TGCGCCAGCAGCATCGGGGCGGGGGGCAATCAGCCCCAGCATTTT. It yields the protein CASSIGAGGNQPQHF.